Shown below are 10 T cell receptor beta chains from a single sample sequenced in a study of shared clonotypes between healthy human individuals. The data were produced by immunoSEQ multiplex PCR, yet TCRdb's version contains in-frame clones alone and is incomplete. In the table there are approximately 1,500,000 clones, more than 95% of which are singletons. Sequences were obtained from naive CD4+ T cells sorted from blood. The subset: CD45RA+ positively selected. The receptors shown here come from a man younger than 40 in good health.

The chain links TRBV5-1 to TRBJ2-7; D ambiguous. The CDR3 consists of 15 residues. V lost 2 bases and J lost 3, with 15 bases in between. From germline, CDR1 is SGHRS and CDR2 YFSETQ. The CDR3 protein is CASSLEDPSFYEQYF. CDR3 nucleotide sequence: TGCGCCAGCAGCTTAGAGGACCCCTCGTTCTACGAGCAGTACTTC.

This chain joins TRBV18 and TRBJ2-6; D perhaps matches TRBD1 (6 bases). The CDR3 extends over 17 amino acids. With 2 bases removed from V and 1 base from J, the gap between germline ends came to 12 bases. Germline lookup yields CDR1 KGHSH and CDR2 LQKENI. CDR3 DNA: TGTGCCAGCTCACCAGGGTTACAGGGTTCTGGGGCCAACGTCCTGACTTTC. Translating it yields CASSPGLQGSGANVLTF. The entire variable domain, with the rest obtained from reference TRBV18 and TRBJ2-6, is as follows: NAGVMQNPRHLVRRRGQEARLRCSPMKGHSHVYWYRQLPEEGLKFMVYLQKENIIDESGMPKERFSAEFPKEGPSILRIQQVVRGDSAAYFCASSPGLQGSGANVLTFGAGSRLTVL.

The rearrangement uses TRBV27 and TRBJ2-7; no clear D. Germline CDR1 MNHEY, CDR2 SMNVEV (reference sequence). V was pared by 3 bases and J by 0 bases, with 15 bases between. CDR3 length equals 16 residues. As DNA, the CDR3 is TGTGCCAGCAGTTTCCTCTCCTGGGGAAGCTCCTACGAGCAGTACTTC. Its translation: CASSFLSWGSSYEQYF.

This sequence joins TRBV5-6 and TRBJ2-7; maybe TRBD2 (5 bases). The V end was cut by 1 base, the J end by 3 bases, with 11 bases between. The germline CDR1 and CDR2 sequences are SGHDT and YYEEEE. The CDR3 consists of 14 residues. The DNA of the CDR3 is TGTGCCAGCAGCTTGTATGGACTGGTCTACGAGCAGTACTTC. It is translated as CASSLYGLVYEQYF.

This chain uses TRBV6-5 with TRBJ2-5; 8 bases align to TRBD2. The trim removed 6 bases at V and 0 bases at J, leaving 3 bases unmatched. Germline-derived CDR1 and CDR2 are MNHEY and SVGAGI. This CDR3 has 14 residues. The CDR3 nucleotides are TGTGCCAGCAGGAATAGCGGGAACCAAGAGACCCAGTACTTC. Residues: CASRNSGNQETQYF.

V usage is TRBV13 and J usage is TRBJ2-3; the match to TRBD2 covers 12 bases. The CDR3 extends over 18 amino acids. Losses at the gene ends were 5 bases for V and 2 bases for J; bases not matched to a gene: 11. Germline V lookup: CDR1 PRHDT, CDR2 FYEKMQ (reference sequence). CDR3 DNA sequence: TGTGCCAGCAGCCTCCGGACTAGCGGGACTAGATCCACAGATACGCAGTATTTT. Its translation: CASSLRTSGTRSTDTQYF.

The CDR3 nucleotides read TGCGCCAGCAGCTTGGAGGGACTAGCAATTACGGAGACCCAGTACTTC. Its protein product is CASSLEGLAITETQYF. The genes are TRBV5-1 and TRBJ2-5; 9 bases agree with TRBD2. Trimming cost V 0 bases and J 5 bases; bases outside gene matches: 8. The CDR3 is 16 amino acids. Germline assignment: CDR1 SGHRS and CDR2 YFSETQ.

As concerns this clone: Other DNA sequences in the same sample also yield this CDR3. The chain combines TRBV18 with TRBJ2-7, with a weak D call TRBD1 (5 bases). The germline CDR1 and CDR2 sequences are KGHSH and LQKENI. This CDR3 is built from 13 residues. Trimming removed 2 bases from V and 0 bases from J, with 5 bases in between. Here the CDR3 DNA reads TGTGCCAGCTCACCAGGGGCCTCCTACGAGCAGTACTTC. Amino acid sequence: CASSPGASYEQYF.

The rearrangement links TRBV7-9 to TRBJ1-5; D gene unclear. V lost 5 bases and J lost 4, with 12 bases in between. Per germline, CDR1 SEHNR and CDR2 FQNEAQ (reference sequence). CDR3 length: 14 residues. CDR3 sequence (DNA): TGTGCCAGCAGCGCGTACAGTGCAAATCAGCCCCAGCATTTT. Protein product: CASSAYSANQPQHF. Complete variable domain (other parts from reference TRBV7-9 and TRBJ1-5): DTGVSQNPRHKITKRGQNVTFRCDPISEHNRLYWYRQTLGQGPEFLTYFQNEAQLEKSRLLSDRFSAERPKGSFSTLEIQRTEQGDSAMYLCASSAYSANQPQHFGDGTRLSIL.

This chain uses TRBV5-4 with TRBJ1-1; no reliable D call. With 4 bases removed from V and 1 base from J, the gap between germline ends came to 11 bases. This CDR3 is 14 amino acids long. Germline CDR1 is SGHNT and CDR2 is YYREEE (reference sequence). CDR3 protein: CASSTTPSNTEAFF. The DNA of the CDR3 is TGTGCCAGCAGCACAACACCGTCGAACACTGAAGCTTTCTTT.